This T cell receptor beta chain appears in the sequencing data of a study of T cells in Graves' hyperthyroidism and ophthalmopathy (dated by TCRdb to between 2018 and 2021). Background for the entire study: Peripheral blood was collected at initial diagnosis, before any treatment. The 100 discovery patients were divided at random into training and test sets in a 7:3 ratio. The study also compared thyroid tissue and blood T-cell repertoires from about six Graves' hyperthyroidism patients. A discovery cohort of about 95 patients, approximately 45 with Graves' ophthalmopathy and approximately 55 with stable Graves' hyperthyroidism, was used to find distinguishing TCR V-J signatures. After blood sampling, hyperthyroidism patients were treated with methimazole at a starting dose of 30 mg daily, and ophthalmopathy patients were treated with high-dose intravenous methylprednisolone. According to the paper, TCR Vbeta CDR3 sequencing was carried out on around 140 peripheral blood samples, which came from around 43 ophthalmopathy, about 75 hyperthyroidism and roughly 17 progressor patients. An independent validation cohort of 18 to 20 hyperthyroidism patients and 17 patients who later progressed to ophthalmopathy tested prospective prediction of ophthalmopathy. What the study reported, not specific to this receptor: Most expanded thyroid clonotypes (frequency above 0.001) were also detected in blood, suggesting blood repertoires may reflect thyroid immune responses. In validation, the model predicted progression to ophthalmopathy with approximately 71% sensitivity and 72% to 85% specificity, a median of around six months before onset. No statistical method was used to fix the sample size in advance, and group allocation was not hidden from the investigators. In cross-validation, a model built on a 13 V-J signature told ophthalmopathy apart from stable hyperthyroidism with about 90% sensitivity and around 83% specificity, and in testing the same model reached 80%/75%.

Graves' hyperthyroidism was defined as stable when no progression to ophthalmopathy occurred over 18 months of follow-up. The hyperthyroidism patients were between 18 and 65 years old and newly diagnosed, with a disease duration of less than 2 months. Patients with uncontrolled infections, other autoimmune diseases, pregnancy or lactation were excluded. Diagnoses were established on the basis of clinical symptoms, serum thyroxine and TRAb, thyroid ultrasound, and orbital computed tomography. PBMCs were isolated from approximately 10 ml of fresh peripheral blood by Ficoll-Paque density gradient centrifugation. Trizol reagent was used to extract total RNA, and RNA quality was then checked on an Agilent 2100 Bioanalyzer. Sequences MNHNS (CDR1) and SASEGT (CDR2) are obtained from the germline V gene. From V the trimming removes 5 bases and from J it removes 7 bases, while the gene matches leave 7 bases of the junction unaccounted for. The CDR3 runs 14 residues from the cysteine to the phenylalanine. Just the 42-base CDR3 DNA is kept, in frame starting at base 1.

The TCR beta CDR3 regions were amplified from RNA transcripts. For the first round of RT-PCR on the TCR CDR3, the HTBI primer set was used together with the Qiagen OneStep RT-PCR kit. Libraries were constructed in a second round of multiplex PCR, after which size selection and purification were performed. Sequencing of the libraries was done on an Illumina HiSeq2000 using paired-end 100 bp reads. In the source study's methods: SOAPnuke was used to process the raw data, with reads discarded if the reads contained adapters or uncalled bases, had a mean Phred below 15, or lacked an exact constant-primer or identifier match. High-quality paired reads were merged using COPE v1.2.5, and each unique nucleotide sequence was defined as a clonotype. MiTCR v1.1 was used to align the clonotypes against IMGT TRBV, TRBD and TRBJ reference segments. Only V-J combinations with frequency above 0.0001, covering 99.2% of repertoires, were analysed. The TCS score was defined as F50 (clonal expansion) divided by E x V (chaos), with BLOSUM62-based TCRdist calculated between CDR3 peptides within each V-J. Welch's t-statistics and random forest reduced 514 V-J features to roughly 13, which were used in a naive Bayes classifier (R e1071). The raw public reads went through TCRdb reprocessing: fastp at Q25, MiXCR clone calling, in-frame beta chains kept. CDR3 protein duplicates are merged, each entry listing the most common genes and DNA. V and J calls and clone size were set by TCRdb, not the authors. The sample table lists roughly 420,000 distinct CDR3 sequences, around 16% of them with a count of one. Of the sample, roughly an eighth is held by the ten largest clones.

Of note for this clonotype: Its antigen is unknown. Per-nucleotide qualities are absent, and no much larger clonotype sits a single base away.

The sequence links TRBV6-1 to TRBJ2-2; 7 central nucleotides agree with TRBD1. This TCR came from a young woman with Graves' hyperthyroidism. Source material: blood. The DNA reads TGTGCCAGCAGTTCGACAGGGTATAACGGGGAGCTGTTTTTT. Its coded protein is CASSSTGYNGELFF.